These 22 T cell receptor beta chains were all obtained from the same sample, sequenced in a study of blood T cell repertoires in COVID-19. Sequenced by immunoSEQ multiplex PCR; TCRdb stores in-frame clones only, minus some. The sample carries 200,000 to 250,000 clones, 82% recorded once. Material: PBMCs or T cells enriched from blood (not recorded which). The receptors come from a woman aged 60 to 75 who had recovered from COVID-19.

The rearrangement uses TRBV6-5 and TRBJ2-3, with a tentative D call TRBD2 (6 bases). Looked up from germline, CDR1 is MNHEY and CDR2 is SVGAGI. V lost 0 bases to trimming and J lost 1 base, with 11 bases between them. The CDR3 loop spans 16 amino acids. Here the CDR3 reads CASSYSWGLGTDTQYF. CDR3 in DNA: TGTGCCAGCAGTTACTCGTGGGGACTTGGCACAGATACGCAGTATTTT.

This clone has ten or more counts. J is TRBJ2-3 and V is TRBV10-3; D might be TRBD1 (7 bases). In germline, CDR1 is ENHRY, CDR2 SYGVKD. The CDR3 runs 14 residues. V dropped 4 bases and J dropped 5 bases, with 13 bases sitting between them. The CDR3 sequence: CAISGGQGGDTQYF. The CDR3 DNA is TGTGCCATCAGTGGAGGGCAGGGGGGAGATACGCAGTATTTT.

The chain joins TRBV4-2 to TRBJ2-3; 14 bases are a match to TRBD2. With V trimmed by 2 bases and J by 2 bases, 12 bases remained unmatched. The CDR3 contains 20 residues. CDR1 is LGHNA and CDR2 is YNFKEQ in the germline V gene. The CDR3 region has the DNA TGTGCCAGCAGCCAACTGACTAGCGGGAGGGTGCCCTTCCCCACAGATACGCAGTATTTT. Translation gives CASSQLTSGRVPFPTDTQYF.

This clone was counted a few times. The chain has TRBV19 and TRBJ1-2, with D hard to call. The CDR3 spans 16 residues. Germline assignment: CDR1 LNHDA and CDR2 SQIVND (reference sequence). Trimming took 5 bases from V and 3 from J, leaving 19 bases between them. Here the CDR3 reads CASSFSISGGDYGYTF. The CDR3 coding sequence is TGTGCCAGTAGTTTCTCTATCTCGGGCGGGGACTATGGCTACACCTTC.

This clone has just one count. The genes are TRBV5-1 and TRBJ2-2, with 7 bases that match TRBD1. The junction had 5 bases not matched to a gene; V was cut back by 4 bases and J by 5 bases. This CDR3 is built from 14 residues. The V gene's germline CDR1 is SGHRS and CDR2 YFSETQ. Here the CDR3 reads CASSPRQGTGELFF. CDR3 nucleotide sequence: TGCGCCAGCAGCCCACGACAGGGTACCGGGGAGCTGTTTTTT. Together with reference TRBV5-1 and TRBJ2-2, the CDR3 gives the full variable domain: KAGVTQTPRYLIKTRGQQVTLSCSPISGHRSVSWYQQTPGQGLQFLFEYFSETQRNKGNFPGRFSGRQFSNSRSEMNVSTLELGDSALYLCASSPRQGTGELFFGEGSRLTVL.

The chain uses TRBV7-9 and TRBJ2-1; D is undetermined. Trimming shortened V by 2 bases and J by 3 bases, and 8 bases separated the two germline ends. Per the germline V gene, CDR1 is SEHNR and CDR2 is FQNEAQ (reference sequence). The length of the CDR3 is 14 residues. The CDR3 reads CASSLTSGYNEQFF. In nucleotides, the CDR3 is TGTGCCAGCAGCTTAACGTCAGGCTACAATGAGCAGTTCTTC.

The chain recombines TRBV2 with TRBJ1-5; D perhaps matches TRBD1 (5 bases). There are 16 residues in the CDR3. Trimming removed 7 bases at V and 7 bases at J, with 23 bases between. Germline V lookup: CDR1 SNHLY, CDR2 FYNNEI. In DNA form, the CDR3 reads TGTGCCAGCACTTTAACCGGGGGGATACGAAGGCAGCCCCAGCATTTT. Translation gives CASTLTGGIRRQPQHF.

The chain combines TRBV6-5 with TRBJ1-1, with 9 bases lining up with TRBD1. Germline V lookup: CDR1 MNHEY, CDR2 SVGAGI. The trim removed 6 bases at V and 6 bases at J, leaving 11 bases unmatched. There are 15 residues in the CDR3. CDR3: CASRHRDRGAAEAFF. CDR3 nucleotide sequence: TGTGCCAGCAGACATCGCGACAGGGGGGCGGCTGAAGCTTTCTTT.

The chain couples TRBV6-5 to TRBJ1-1, with 12 positions matching TRBD1. Trimming cost V 0 bases and J 8 bases; bases outside gene matches: 4. The germline V gene encodes CDR1 MNHEY and CDR2 SVGAGI. This CDR3 has 15 amino acids. Here the CDR3 reads CASSYSPGQGAEAFF. DNA of the CDR3: TGTGCCAGCAGTTACTCTCCGGGACAGGGGGCCGAAGCTTTCTTT.

The rearrangement links TRBV5-1 to TRBJ1-2, with a possible D match to TRBD1 (5 bases). The CDR3 has 15 amino acids. Germline V gene sequence: CDR1 SGHRS, CDR2 YFSETQ. V dropped 4 bases and J dropped 5 bases, with 18 bases sitting between them. In DNA form, the CDR3 reads TGCGCCAGCAGCCGCGACAGAATAGGAGGGTATGGCTACACCTTC. Translated, it gives CASSRDRIGGYGYTF.

This sequence joins TRBV5-1 and TRBJ1-1; the D is unclear. V lost 4 bases and J 0 bases, leaving 10 bases between the germline ends. The germline gives CDR1 SGHRS, CDR2 YFSETQ. The CDR3 is 14 residues long. The CDR3 spells CASSGVSLNTEAFF. The CDR3 bases are TGCGCCAGCAGCGGAGTAAGCTTGAACACTGAAGCTTTCTTT.

The V gene is TRBV3-1 (or the pseudogene TRBV3-2), the J gene TRBJ1-2, with D possibly matching TRBD1 (6 bases). The V end lost 0 bases, the J end lost 4 bases, and 15 bases lay between the germline ends. The CDR3 is made up of 16 amino acids. Germline CDR1 reads LGHDT; CDR2 reads YNNKEL (reference sequence). This CDR3 is CASSQDTYRVGYGYTF. The CDR3 DNA follows: TGTGCCAGCAGCCAAGATACGTACAGGGTGGGCTATGGCTACACCTTC.

The chain combines TRBV7-2 with TRBJ2-1, with TRBD2 identical over 10 bases. Germline trimming cut 0 bases from V and 4 bases from J; bases unmatched to any gene: 0. Germline CDR1 and CDR2: SGHTA and FQGNSA. The CDR3 spans 15 residues. The CDR3 nucleotides read TGTGCCAGCAGCTTAGCTAGCGGGGGGTACAATGAGCAGTTCTTC. It codes for CASSLASGGYNEQFF.

The chain carries TRBV18 and TRBJ2-3; TRBD2 aligns across 8 bases. The germline V gene has CDR1 KGHSH and CDR2 LQKENI. The CDR3 runs to 14 residues. With V trimmed by 8 bases and J by 4 bases, 8 bases remained unmatched. CDR3 in DNA: TGTGCCAGCCGCACGGGGGGGATCGCAGATACGCAGTATTTT. It specifies CASRTGGIADTQYF.

This clone was picked up a small number of times. The identical CDR3 is also encoded by other nucleotide sequences in the sample. This chain connects TRBV10-3 to TRBJ1-1; TRBD1 is a possible D gene (5 bases). Trimming removed 2 bases at V and 2 bases at J, with 9 bases between. The CDR3 contains 14 residues. Germline V gene sequence: CDR1 ENHRY, CDR2 SYGVKD. The DNA of the CDR3 is TGTGCCATCAGTGAGCCGGGGGGAAACACTGAAGCTTTCTTT. The encoded protein is CAISEPGGNTEAFF.

The chain links TRBV5-8 to TRBJ2-7; D unclear. The CDR3 consists of 15 residues. Deletions cut 0 bases from V and 2 bases from J, with 12 bases between. Germline V CDR1 and CDR2: SGHTS, YDEGEE. The CDR3 DNA sequence: TGTGCCAGCAGCTTGGGGGCACTTGGAACCTACGAGCAGTACTTC. Translated: CASSLGALGTYEQYF.

The chain recombines TRBV10-1 with TRBJ1-2; D gene unclear. The CDR3 sequence is 13 residues long. The V and J ends lost 5 bases and 1 base respectively, with 8 bases between them. Germline V lookup: CDR1 WNHNN, CDR2 SYGVQD (reference sequence). DNA for the CDR3: TGCGCCAGCAGTACCGGGAGTAACTATGGCTACACCTTC. It yields the protein CASSTGSNYGYTF.

The CDR3 reads CASSLEGGGLRGYTF. DNA for the CDR3: TGTGCCAGCAGTTTAGAAGGGGGGGGCCTTCGGGGCTACACCTTC. The chain carries TRBV28 and TRBJ1-2, with a tentative D call TRBD1 (6 bases). Trimming cost V 2 bases and J 8 bases, with 18 bases left between them. CDR1 MDHEN and CDR2 SYDVKM come from the germline V gene. The CDR3 is 15 amino acids.

This chain links TRBV25-1 with TRBJ2-1; D is perhaps TRBD2 (5 bases). Trimming shortened V by 3 bases and J by 0 bases, and 15 bases separated the two germline ends. CDR1 and CDR2 from the germline V gene are MGHDK and SYGVNS. There are 17 residues in the CDR3. The CDR3 bases are TGTGCCAGCAGTGAGGAGCTAGCACCGAGCTCCTACAATGAGCAGTTCTTC. Amino acid sequence: CASSEELAPSSYNEQFF.

The rearrangement links TRBV5-1 to TRBJ1-2; 9 bases are a match to TRBD1. V lost 4 bases, J lost 6 bases, and 7 bases stayed unmatched. The CDR3 has 14 residues. Looked up from germline, CDR1 is SGHRS and CDR2 is YFSETQ. The CDR3 sequence is CASSMGQGSNGYTF. The CDR3 nucleotides are TGCGCCAGCAGCATGGGACAGGGCTCGAATGGCTACACCTTC. Looking up the rest from reference TRBV5-1 and TRBJ1-2 gives the full variable domain: KAGVTQTPRYLIKTRGQQVTLSCSPISGHRSVSWYQQTPGQGLQFLFEYFSETQRNKGNFPGRFSGRQFSNSRSEMNVSTLELGDSALYLCASSMGQGSNGYTFGSGTRLTVV.

The V and J genes are TRBV5-1 and TRBJ2-1; D gene ambiguous. Trimming left V 0 bases short and J 9 bases short, with 13 bases between. Germline lookup yields CDR1 SGHRS and CDR2 YFSETQ. The length of the CDR3 is 14 residues. The CDR3 loop reads CASSLAIILGEQFF. Written as DNA, the CDR3 is TGCGCCAGCAGCTTGGCCATTATCCTAGGTGAGCAGTTCTTC.

The rearrangement joins TRBV19 to TRBJ2-4; a weak D match, TRBD2 (5 bases). Trimming stripped 3 bases from V and 8 bases from J, with 11 bases between. Germline-derived CDR1 and CDR2 are LNHDA and SQIVND (reference sequence). The length of the CDR3 is 13 residues. The CDR3 DNA follows: TGTGCCAGTAGTATCCAGGTTAGCGACATTCAGTACTTC. Encoded protein: CASSIQVSDIQYF.